Detailed here is one T cell receptor beta chain. V dropped 2 bases and J dropped 10 bases, with 14 bases sitting between them. The length of the CDR3 is 12 residues. CDR1 and CDR2 from the germline V gene are GTSNPN and SVGIG (reference sequence). This sample was taken from a study of blood T cell repertoires in COVID-19. Study background: Samples representing acute and convalescent COVID-19 were sourced from the United States, Italy and Spain. The cDNA or gDNA used as material had been derived from T cells, B-cell-depleted T cells, or PBMCs.

Methods used by the authors: The authors estimated nucleated cell counts from reference gene primer amplification. Profiled with immunoSEQ multiplex PCR; TCRdb holds only in-frame clones, not every one. Clone size and V and J calls were adopted from that table, with D and trimming inferred from the DNA. This sample has around 130,000 clones; about 87% occur once, and the top ten carry more than 9.5%. This clonotype was sampled from a woman at least 80 years old with acute or convalescent COVID-19. Sequencing was performed on peripheral blood. The chain links TRBV30 to TRBJ1-1; TRBD1 might be the D (6 bases). The CDR3 sequence is CAWSPRGGRAFF. The CDR3 DNA reads as TGTGCCTGGAGTCCCCGGGGGGGGCGAGCTTTCTTT.